A selection of T cell receptor beta chains follows, all from one sample in a study of control samples from healthy donors and cancer patients. Only in-frame clones appear in the TCRdb table, and some are missing; sequencing was by immunoSEQ multiplex PCR. The top ten clones hold 1.5% to 2.5% of a sample with over 80,000 clones, roughly four fifths of them seen once. The material sequenced was blood. Receptors originate from a man between 60 and 70 years old in good health. Both conserved end residues are part of each CDR3. The D gene is left open where the match is weak. Clone size is stated in some rows and not others, as once, few, many or a class when expanded.

size,J,V,D,DNA,CDR3
NA,TRBJ2-1,TRBV7-8,NA,TGTGCCAGCAGCTTAGTGCAACTGTGGGGACCCTCCGATCAATACAATGAGCAGTTCTTC,CASSLVQLWGPSDQYNEQFF
NA,TRBJ1-6,TRBV5-1,NA,TGCGCCAGCAGCTTGGAGGGGGGGAAGAAGAATTCACCCCTCCACTTT,CASSLEGGKKNSPLHF
many,TRBJ1-1,TRBV5-4,TRBD1,TGTGCCAGCAGCTCAGGACAGGGGAACACTGAAGCTTTCTTT,CASSSGQGNTEAFF
NA,TRBJ2-1,TRBV27,NA,TGTGCCAGCAGTTTTTACCTCTCTAGCTCCTACAATGAGCAGTTCTTC,CASSFYLSSSYNEQFF
NA,TRBJ1-4,TRBV6-2/TRBV6-3,NA,TGTGCCAGCAGTTACCCCCAGGGTGGTGAAAAACTGTTTTTT,CASSYPQGGEKLFF
few,TRBJ2-7,TRBV27,TRBD2,TGTGCCAGCAGGCTAGGACTAGCCGACGAGCAGTACTTC,CASRLGLADEQYF
NA,TRBJ2-7,TRBV27,NA,TGTGCCAGCAGTTCGTATCGGCTCTACGAGCAGTACTTC,CASSSYRLYEQYF
NA,TRBJ2-3,TRBV4-1,TRBD1,TGCGCCAGCAGCCGGACCCCTTCAGGGACAGACACAGATACGCAGTATTTT,CASSRTPSGTDTDTQYF
NA,TRBJ1-3,TRBV21-1,NA,TGTGCCAGCAGCAGCAGTCCGGGACGGAGTTCTGGAAACACCATATATTTT,CASSSSPGRSSGNTIYF
NA,TRBJ2-1,TRBV24-1,NA,TGTGCCACCAGTGGTCGAAATAGCGGTCCTTACAATGAGCAGTTCTTC,CATSGRNSGPYNEQFF
NA,TRBJ2-2,TRBV27,TRBD1,TGTGCCAGCAGGGACAGGGGGTGGACCGGGGAGCTGTTTTTT,CASRDRGWTGELFF
NA,TRBJ1-5,TRBV19,TRBD1,TGTGCCAGTAGTATGGGGCAGGGGGCAGTTGTTGGTCAGCCCCAGCATTTT,CASSMGQGAVVGQPQHF
NA,TRBJ2-7,TRBV7-2,NA,TGTGCCAGCAGCTTACCCGGGATCGAGCAGTACTTC,CASSLPGIEQYF
NA,TRBJ2-5,TRBV6-6,TRBD1,TGTGCCAGCAGTCACGGGACAGGGGGAGGAGAGACCCAGTACTTC,CASSHGTGGGETQYF
NA,TRBJ2-1,TRBV6-1,NA,TGTGCCAGCAGTGAAGTAAGCGGATACAATGAGCAGTTCTTC,CASSEVSGYNEQFF
NA,TRBJ1-5,TRBV6-5,NA,TGTGCCAGCAGGATCGGGGCTAATAGCAATCAGCCCCAGCATTTT,CASRIGANSNQPQHF
few,TRBJ2-1,TRBV5-1,TRBD1,TGCGCCAGCAGCTTCAGGGACAGGGAAATGAATGAGCAGTTCTTC,CASSFRDREMNEQFF
NA,TRBJ2-7,TRBV7-9,NA,TGTGCCAGCACCAGGGCAGAGCTTTACGAGCAGTACTTC,CASTRAELYEQYF
NA,TRBJ2-5,TRBV11-2,NA,TGTGCCAGCAGCTTAGCGGGGTGGGCCAAGGAGACCCAGTACTTC,CASSLAGWAKETQYF
NA,TRBJ2-2,TRBV28,NA,TGTGCCAGCAGTTTCTGGGGGTTCGCGAACACCGGGGAGCTGTTTTTT,CASSFWGFANTGELFF
NA,TRBJ1-4,TRBV25-1,NA,TGTGCCAGCAGTTCTCTGGGCCCCGCAACTAATGAAAAACTGTTTTTT,CASSSLGPATNEKLFF
NA,TRBJ1-1,TRBV9,NA,TGTGCCAGCAGCAGAACCGGGACGGCGAACACTGAAGCTTTCTTT,CASSRTGTANTEAFF
NA,TRBJ2-7,TRBV2,NA,TGTGCCAGCAGTGAATTGGGCCGGAGGAACTACGAGCAGTACTTC,CASSELGRRNYEQYF
once,TRBJ1-1,TRBV19,NA,TGTGCCAGTATTACGAGGACCGGAGAGGAAGCTTTCTTT,CASITRTGEEAFF
NA,TRBJ2-7,TRBV7-9,NA,TGTGCCAGCAGCTTAGTAATCCGTGGCTACGAGCAGTACTTC,CASSLVIRGYEQYF
NA,TRBJ2-7,TRBV7-9,TRBD2,TGTGCCAGCCGCCCCGGAGCAAGACTAGCGGATGGCGAGCAGTACTTC,CASRPGARLADGEQYF
NA,TRBJ1-1,TRBV18,NA,TGTGCCAGCTCACCACCGGATAGAAACACTGAAGCTTTCTTT,CASSPPDRNTEAFF
NA,TRBJ1-6,TRBV5-4,NA,TGTGCCAGCAGCACGGGACCTCTGGGGGATTCACCCCTCCACTTT,CASSTGPLGDSPLHF
NA,TRBJ2-2,TRBV29-1,TRBD2,TGCAGCGTTGTCGGGGCGGGAGCGAACACCGGGGAGCTGTTTTTT,CSVVGAGANTGELFF
NA,TRBJ2-7,TRBV6-2/TRBV6-3,NA,TGTGCCAGCAGTTATGGAGGGCTAGCGTACTACGAGCAGTACTTC,CASSYGGLAYYEQYF
NA,TRBJ2-5,TRBV25-1,TRBD1,TGTGCCACCGACGACAGGGGTCAAGAGACCCAGTACTTC,CATDDRGQETQYF
NA,TRBJ2-7,TRBV30,NA,TGTGCCTGGAGGTACGGGTGGGGAACCTACGAGCAGTACTTC,CAWRYGWGTYEQYF
NA,TRBJ1-1,TRBV6-5,NA,TGTGCCAGCAGTATTAGGGGACCTGAAGCTTTCTTT,CASSIRGPEAFF
NA,TRBJ2-1,TRBV9,TRBD2,TGTGCCAGCAGCGTAGGGTCTAGCGGGTACAATGAGCAGTTCTTC,CASSVGSSGYNEQFF
NA,TRBJ1-2,TRBV4-1,NA,TGCGCCAGCAGCCCAGCCACTAACTATGGCTACACCTTC,CASSPATNYGYTF
NA,TRBJ1-4,TRBV30,NA,TGTGCCTGGAGCGGCAGGGGACCTGTTAATGAAAAACTGTTTTTT,CAWSGRGPVNEKLFF
once,TRBJ2-3,TRBV7-9,NA,TGTGCCAGCAGCCGAGCAGGGGTAGGAGATACGCAGTATTTT,CASSRAGVGDTQYF
NA,TRBJ2-2,TRBV3-1/TRBV3-2,NA,TGTGCCAGCAGCCAAGCCCGGGTGATCACCGGGGAGCTGTTTTTT,CASSQARVITGELFF
NA,TRBJ2-5,TRBV28,NA,TGTGCCAGCGGGTCGCCGGGCCGAGAGACCCAGTACTTC,CASGSPGRETQYF
once,TRBJ2-3,TRBV9,NA,TGTGCCAGCAGCCCGCATTCCATGGCAGGAGGCACAGATACGCAGTATTTT,CASSPHSMAGGTDTQYF
NA,TRBJ2-6,TRBV12-3/TRBV12-4,NA,TGTGCCAGCAGTGTAGCGGTAAGAGACGTCCTGACTTTC,CASSVAVRDVLTF
once,TRBJ1-1,TRBV7-2,TRBD1,TGTGCCAGCAGCTTTCAGGGGGCGGGAGTGTATACTGAAGCTTTCTTT,CASSFQGAGVYTEAFF
NA,TRBJ2-3,TRBV5-1,NA,TGCGCCAGCACCTCTAGCTCCGGTATTTACACAGATACGCAGTATTTT,CASTSSSGIYTDTQYF
NA,TRBJ1-2,TRBV25-1,NA,TGTGCCAGCAGTGTGGTGGCAGGGGCGGGCTACACCTTC,CASSVVAGAGYTF
NA,TRBJ2-3,TRBV7-3,NA,TGTGCCAGCAGCGCGGGGAGCGCAGATACGCAGTATTTT,CASSAGSADTQYF
NA,TRBJ2-1,TRBV4-2,TRBD2,TGTGCCAGCAGCCAAGATAGGTTGGGGCTAGCGGGCTTTAATGAGCAGTTCTTC,CASSQDRLGLAGFNEQFF
NA,TRBJ1-2,TRBV27,NA,TGTGCCAGCAGTTTAGGTATAAACTATGGCTACACCTTC,CASSLGINYGYTF